The sample holds a few counts of the clone carrying this T cell receptor beta chain. TCRdb fed the 5' RACE reads into MiXCR, producing one record per CDR3 protein. The sample comprises about 900,000 distinct CDR3 sequences, about 12% of which are singletons, and about 1.6% rests with the top ten. The V gene's germline CDR1 is MNHNS and CDR2 SASEGT. This CDR3 comprises 14 residues. Trimming pared 6 bases from V and 5 bases from J, leaving 13 bases between. The entry originates in a study of identical twins. This same sample was also part of a study on yellow fever vaccine responses in identical twins.

The receptor was derived from a woman aged 18-30 years in good health. Material for sequencing was PBMCs. The V call is TRBV6-1, the J call TRBJ2-2; perhaps TRBD1 as D (6 bases). CDR3 in amino acids: CASRGPQGTGELFF. CDR3 nucleotide sequence: TGTGCCAGCAGGGGACCCCAGGGGACCGGGGAGCTGTTTTTT.